The 32 T cell receptor beta chains in this list originate from one sample, sequenced in a study of cytomegalovirus exposure and HLA in healthy donors. The PCR was carried out with 60 Vbeta primers and 13 Jbeta primers. The protocol was immunoSEQ multiplex PCR, while the TCRdb copy is restricted to in-frame clones and leaves out a portion. The sample contains 150,000 to 200,000 clones, nearly 80% of which appear only once. The sequenced sample consisted of PBMCs. These receptors were taken from a woman younger than 45 in good health and CMV-seropositive.

The rearrangement uses TRBV15 and TRBJ1-4; D is unresolved. The germline V gene encodes CDR1 LNHNV and CDR2 YYDKDF (reference sequence). CDR3 length equals 14 residues. V shed 1 base and J shed 13 bases, with 16 bases lying between them. Written as DNA, the CDR3 is TGTGCCACCAGCAGAGGAAGTCTATGGGCAGTACTGTTTTTT. It yields the protein CATSRGSLWAVLFF.

The V call is TRBV5-5, the J call TRBJ1-3; possibly TRBD1 for D (6 bases). Trimming pared 1 base from V and 0 bases from J, leaving 11 bases between. The CDR3 has 16 amino acids. Germline V lookup: CDR1 SGHKS, CDR2 YYEKEE (reference sequence). Here the CDR3 DNA reads TGTGCCAGCAGCTTGATAGCAGGGGTCTCTGGAAACACCATATATTTT. The encoded protein is CASSLIAGVSGNTIYF.

This clone was detected once. The chain employs TRBV6-5 and TRBJ1-6, with 10 bases aligning to TRBD1. CDR3 length equals 14 residues. The V segment lost 5 bases and the J segment 8 bases; nucleotides outside the gene matches: 3. Germline lookup yields CDR1 MNHEY and CDR2 SVGAGI. The CDR3 DNA sequence: TGTGCCAGCAGTCGAGGGACAGGGGATTCACCCCTCCACTTT. Its protein is CASSRGTGDSPLHF.

This chain uses TRBV19 with TRBJ2-1; D might be TRBD2 (6 bases). V was cut by 5 bases and J by 6 bases, with 20 bases left in between. CDR3 length: 16 residues. The germline gives CDR1 LNHDA, CDR2 SQIVND (reference sequence). CDR3: CASSSPFGRRSNEQFF. The CDR3 region has the DNA TGTGCCAGTAGTTCCCCCTTCGGGAGAAGATCCAATGAGCAGTTCTTC.

This chain connects TRBV6-5 to TRBJ1-1; 8 positions agree with TRBD1. CDR3 length: 13 amino acids. With 6 bases clipped from V and 8 bases from J, the junction kept 8 bases outside the gene matches. CDR1 is MNHEY, CDR2 SVGAGI, per germline. The CDR3: CASSPGTGVEAFF. For the CDR3, the DNA is TGTGCCAGCAGCCCCGGGACAGGTGTCGAAGCTTTCTTT.

The gene calls are TRBV5-6 and TRBJ2-1, with TRBD2 identical over 7 bases. The germline V gene has CDR1 SGHDT and CDR2 YYEEEE. The ends lost 2 bases at V and 8 bases at J; junction bases unmatched: 10. The CDR3 is made up of 15 amino acids. The CDR3 here is CASSFRVRGRDEQFF. The CDR3 nucleotides are TGTGCCAGCAGCTTTCGGGTTCGGGGGAGGGATGAGCAGTTCTTC.

Notes on this clone: The same CDR3 also results from other DNA sequences found in this sample. The rearrangement links TRBV15 to TRBJ2-1; D remains ambiguous. V lost 6 bases, J lost 4 bases, and 7 bases lay in between. CDR1 is LNHNV, CDR2 YYDKDF, per germline (reference sequence). This CDR3 has 12 amino acids. The CDR3 sequence: CATSRSYNEQFF. The CDR3 nucleotides read TGTGCCACCAGTCGTAGTTACAATGAGCAGTTCTTC.

As concerns this clone: One end of the junction varies from germline; a read error may be responsible. The chain couples TRBV20-1 to TRBJ1-2; D may be TRBD1 (5 bases). This CDR3 contains 9 residues. CDR1 and CDR2 from the germline V gene are DFQATT and SNEGSKA (reference sequence). CDR3 loop: CSVIRWGVF. For the CDR3, the DNA is TGCAGTGTCATTAGATGGGGCGTCTTC.

The chain employs TRBV7-2 and TRBJ1-1; unclear D gene. Germline V lookup: CDR1 SGHTA, CDR2 FQGNSA. The CDR3 runs to 13 residues. Trimming pared 6 bases from V and 4 bases from J, leaving 12 bases between. CDR3 DNA sequence: TGTGCCAGCAGTAACCGGGGTGGCACTGAAGCTTTCTTT. Translated: CASSNRGGTEAFF.

The chain links TRBV23-1 to TRBJ2-1, with 10 bases identical to TRBD2. TRBV23-1 is noted as an ORF with a role that remains uncertain. The CDR3 runs to 16 residues. V lost 4 bases and J lost 8; bases outside the gene matches: 11. CDR3 protein: CASSPWTSGKVDEQFF. The DNA of the CDR3 is TGCGCCAGCAGTCCCTGGACTAGCGGAAAAGTCGATGAGCAGTTCTTC.

This rearrangement joins TRBV5-5 to TRBJ2-3; 8 bases fit TRBD2. The germline CDR1 and CDR2 sequences are SGHKS and YYEKEE (reference sequence). There are 13 residues in the CDR3. Trimming cost V 7 bases and J 5 bases; bases outside gene matches: 6. The CDR3 spells CASVGGAGDTQYF. DNA for the CDR3: TGTGCCAGCGTCGGGGGGGCCGGAGATACGCAGTATTTT.

This sequence joins TRBV7-6 and TRBJ1-4; a weak D match, TRBD1 (5 bases). Germline lookup yields CDR1 SGHVS and CDR2 FNYEAQ. V shed 6 bases and J shed 6 bases, with 17 bases lying between them. The CDR3 sequence is 15 residues long. The CDR3 protein is CASRRTGRGDEKLFF. CDR3 coding DNA: TGTGCCAGCAGGCGGACCGGAAGGGGTGATGAAAAACTGTTTTTT.

The chain couples TRBV11-1 to TRBJ2-1, with 8 bases fitting TRBD1. V was pared by 7 bases and J by 1 base, with 3 bases of the junction left unmatched. The germline CDR1 and CDR2 sequences are SGHAT and FQDESV (reference sequence). This CDR3 has 14 amino acids. CDR3 nucleotides: TGTGCCAGCACAGACAGGGGTTCCTACAATGAGCAGTTCTTC. As protein: CASTDRGSYNEQFF.

The chain uses TRBV6-4 and TRBJ1-6; 9 bases are shared with TRBD1. The junction had 8 bases not matched to a gene; V was cut back by 11 bases and J by 9 bases. The CDR3 extends over 13 amino acids. Per germline, CDR1 MRHNA and CDR2 SNTAGT. CDR3 coding DNA: TGTGCCCCCGGGACAGGGATTGGTTCACCCCTCCACTTT. Protein sequence: CAPGTGIGSPLHF.

V and J are TRBV23-1 and TRBJ1-1; TRBD1 matches at 7 bases. TRBV23-1 has ORF status, its function being uncertain. The ends lost 8 bases at V and 4 bases at J; junction bases unmatched: 16. This CDR3 is 16 amino acids long. The CDR3 loop is CASARGRGFGGTEAFF. CDR3 coding DNA: TGCGCCAGCGCAAGGGGCAGGGGGTTTGGGGGCACTGAAGCTTTCTTT.

This clone was seen once. J is TRBJ2-5 and V is TRBV6-6, with 10 bases that match TRBD1. This CDR3 region has 15 residues. Trimming took 2 bases from V and 5 from J; bases not matched to a gene: 5. Per the germline V gene, CDR1 is MNHNY and CDR2 is SVGAGI (reference sequence). In DNA, the CDR3 is TGTGCCAGCAGTTACGACAGGGGGCGTGGGGAGACCCAGTACTTC. Protein product: CASSYDRGRGETQYF.

This clone was counted only a few times. Here the CDR3 reads CASSAGTYEQYF. DNA for the CDR3: TGTGCCAGCAGTGCCGGGACCTACGAGCAGTACTTC. The chain combines TRBV6-1 with TRBJ2-7, with a possible D match to TRBD2 (5 bases). CDR1 MNHNS and CDR2 SASEGT come from the germline V gene. V shed 4 bases and J shed 2 bases, with 6 bases lying between them. The CDR3 is 12 residues long.

The sample holds a few counts of this clone. The chain links TRBV18 to TRBJ1-2, with D tentatively TRBD1 (5 bases). The V end lost 3 bases, the J end lost 6 bases, and 14 bases lay between the germline ends. This CDR3 has 14 residues. In germline, CDR1 is KGHSH, CDR2 LQKENI. In DNA form, the CDR3 reads TGTGCCAGCTCACCCCCACCTGGGGCCCATGGCTACACCTTC. Protein sequence: CASSPPPGAHGYTF. Variable domain in full (rest from reference TRBV18 and TRBJ1-2): NAGVMQNPRHLVRRRGQEARLRCSPMKGHSHVYWYRQLPEEGLKFMVYLQKENIIDESGMPKERFSAEFPKEGPSILRIQQVVRGDSAAYFCASSPPPGAHGYTFGSGTRLTVV.

This clone was detected once. J is TRBJ2-1 and V is TRBV2, with D maybe TRBD1 (5 bases). Germline lookup yields CDR1 SNHLY and CDR2 FYNNEI. The CDR3 runs to 15 residues. Trimming shortened V by 6 bases and J by 4 bases, and 16 bases separated the two germline ends. CDR3 amino acids: CASSTLQGAYNEQFF. CDR3 bases: TGTGCCAGCAGCACACTTCAGGGCGCATACAATGAGCAGTTCTTC.

This clone was recorded only once. This chain links TRBV6-6 with TRBJ2-1, with D possibly being TRBD2 (6 bases). This CDR3 comprises 14 residues. Trimming shortened V by 8 bases and J by 5 bases, and 16 bases separated the two germline ends. CDR1 and CDR2 from the germline V gene are MNHNY and SVGAGI (reference sequence). The CDR3 DNA follows: TGTGCCAGCGAGGAGGGCAGGATTAACAATGAGCAGTTCTTC. It yields the protein CASEEGRINNEQFF.

The chain employs TRBV2 and TRBJ2-2; D call uncertain. The CDR3 is made up of 17 amino acids. With 0 bases removed from V and 1 base from J, the gap between germline ends came to 12 bases. CDR1 is SNHLY and CDR2 is FYNNEI in the germline V gene. CDR3 coding DNA: TGTGCCAGCAGTGAAGCGTCAGAGGAACTGAACACCGGGGAGCTGTTTTTT. It yields the protein CASSEASEELNTGELFF.

The chain has TRBV9 and TRBJ1-3; D call uncertain. Germline CDR1 reads SGDLS; CDR2 reads YYNGEE. V shed 1 base and J shed 0 bases, with 5 bases lying between them. The length of the CDR3 is 14 residues. Written as DNA, the CDR3 is TGTGCCAGCAGCGTAAGCCTCTCTGGAAACACCATATATTTT. Amino acids: CASSVSLSGNTIYF.

The CDR3, as DNA: TGTGCCAGCAGTTACAGACTAGCGGACACAGATACGCAGTATTTT. Encoded protein: CASSYRLADTDTQYF. The chain joins TRBV27 to TRBJ2-3; 9 nucleotides agree with TRBD2. Germline-derived CDR1 and CDR2 are MNHEY and SMNVEV (reference sequence). CDR3 length: 15 residues. Trimming cost V 4 bases and J 2 bases; bases outside gene matches: 4.

J is TRBJ1-5 and V is TRBV10-3; the D is unclear. The V and J ends lost 2 bases and 7 bases respectively, with 15 bases between them. This CDR3 has 15 amino acids. The germline CDR1 and CDR2 sequences are ENHRY and SYGVKD. The CDR3 DNA reads TGTGCCATCAGTGAGGATGGGGTCAGCGGCCAGCCCCAGCATTTT. It is translated as CAISEDGVSGQPQHF.

A word on this clone: The conserved final phenylalanine or tryptophan is absent from the CDR3, which likely points to a read error. The DNA is left out, because the CDR3 cannot be placed on it with certainty; the CDR3 is given as TCRdb lists it. The chain is built from TRBV3-2 and TRBJ2-7; the D call of TRBD2 is as the table states it, not checked on the DNA. TRBV3-2 is recorded as a pseudogene. Termini included, the CDR3 measures 8 amino acids. CDR3 residues: CASSQDLR.

The V call is TRBV18, the J call TRBJ1-1, with unresolved D. The CDR3 is made up of 13 amino acids. Trimming removed 1 base at V and 8 bases at J, with 11 bases between. Per germline, CDR1 KGHSH and CDR2 LQKENI. CDR3 loop: CASSPLYPLEAFF. CDR3 sequence (DNA): TGTGCCAGCTCACCACTTTATCCCTTGGAAGCTTTCTTT.

The V call is TRBV7-8, the J call TRBJ1-5; D is undetermined. Germline V CDR1 and CDR2: SGHVS, FQNEAQ. The CDR3 sequence is 16 residues long. V lost 8 bases and J 3 bases, leaving 20 bases between the germline ends. This CDR3 reads CASGAKAGANNQPQHF. In DNA form, the CDR3 reads TGTGCCAGCGGAGCGAAAGCTGGTGCCAACAATCAGCCCCAGCATTTT.

The gene calls are TRBV7-2 and TRBJ2-5, with D possibly matching TRBD2 (6 bases). The CDR3 totals 15 residues. Germline V gives CDR1 SGHTA, CDR2 FQGNSA. V dropped 4 bases and J dropped 2 bases, with 14 bases sitting between them. The CDR3 sequence: CASSSGVAPQETQYF. The CDR3 coding sequence is TGTGCCAGCAGCTCGGGGGTCGCGCCACAAGAGACCCAGTACTTC.

Only a few counts were recorded for this clone. This chain uses TRBV6-5 with TRBJ2-7, with a possible D match to TRBD2 (6 bases). This CDR3 has 13 amino acids. CDR1 is MNHEY, CDR2 SVGAGI, per germline. The V end was cut by 4 bases, the J end by 7 bases, with 14 bases between. The CDR3 DNA reads as TGTGCCAGCAGTTCCGGGAGCATGGAGGAGCAGTACTTC. Protein sequence: CASSSGSMEEQYF.

V gene TRBV6-1 combines with J gene TRBJ1-5; the D gene is possibly TRBD1 (5 bases). This CDR3 is built from 15 residues. Trimming cost V 5 bases and J 7 bases, with 18 bases left between them. Germline V gene sequence: CDR1 MNHNS, CDR2 SASEGT. The CDR3 nucleotides read TGTGCCAGCAGTCCACGGGGGGGACCAGGGCAGCCCCAGCATTTT. Its translation: CASSPRGGPGQPQHF.

The chain is built from TRBV6-1 and TRBJ1-5; D unresolved. The V gene lost 0 bases and the J gene lost 4 bases, with 13 bases spanning the gap. The V gene's germline CDR1 is MNHNS and CDR2 SASEGT. The CDR3 loop spans 16 amino acids. The DNA for the CDR3 is TGTGCCAGCAGTGAAGCGGGCCGGGGATGGAATCAGCCCCAGCATTTT. This translates into CASSEAGRGWNQPQHF.

The chain uses TRBV2 and TRBJ1-5; D not resolved. CDR1 and CDR2 from the germline V gene are SNHLY and FYNNEI. The CDR3 covers 14 residues. Between the trimmed V and J ends, which lost 7 bases and 5 bases, there was a span of 15 bases. CDR3 loop: CASTPTKRDQPQHF. The CDR3 coding sequence is TGTGCCAGCACCCCCACCAAGAGGGATCAGCCCCAGCATTTT.